This T cell receptor beta chain is from a study of post-analysis software for immune sequencing data. Study-wide context: Relapsing-remitting, secondary progressive and progressive-relapsing multiple sclerosis courses were included.

The study, taken as a whole, reports: Five or six TRBV segments, TRBV5-6, TRBV5-1 and TRBV20-1 among them, were found more frequent in patients than controls.

Germline V gene data show CDR1 as LGHNA and CDR2 as YNFKEQ. Trimming took 0 bases from V and 4 from J; bases not matched to a gene: 6. The CDR3 consists of 17 residues. On this clonotype itself: Antigen specificity is unknown.

Unique molecular identifiers tagged the TCR beta cDNA libraries. Each sample of about 0.95 to 11 million input T cells yielded roughly 0.5 million cDNA molecules, so each molecule approximated one T cell. From the PCR reads, TCRdb called clonotypes with MiXCR, one entry per CDR3 protein. Here the sample spans hundreds of thousands of distinct CDR3 sequences, around 60% being singletons. Input material: blood. The sequence was collected from a girl aged 2 to 10 with multiple sclerosis. V and J are TRBV4-2 and TRBJ2-5; TRBD2 matches 12 bases. CDR3 residues: CASSQDPSGGVRETQYF. CDR3 in DNA: TGTGCCAGCAGCCAAGATCCTAGCGGGGGGGTTCGAGAGACCCAGTACTTC.